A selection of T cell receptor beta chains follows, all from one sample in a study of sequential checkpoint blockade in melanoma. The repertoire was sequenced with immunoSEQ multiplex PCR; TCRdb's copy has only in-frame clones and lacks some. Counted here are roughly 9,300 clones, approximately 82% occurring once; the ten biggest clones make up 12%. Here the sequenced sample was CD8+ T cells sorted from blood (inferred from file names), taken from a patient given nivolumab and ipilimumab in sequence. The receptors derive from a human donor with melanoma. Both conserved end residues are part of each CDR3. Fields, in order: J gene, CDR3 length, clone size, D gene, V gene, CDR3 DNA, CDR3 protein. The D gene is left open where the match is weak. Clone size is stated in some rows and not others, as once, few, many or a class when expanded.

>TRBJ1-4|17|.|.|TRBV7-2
TGTGCCAGCAGCTTAGAACTTTATCAGGGGAGTAATGAAAAACTGTTTTTT
CASSLELYQGSNEKLFF
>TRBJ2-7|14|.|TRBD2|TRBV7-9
TGTGCCAGCAGCTTAGGACTAGCGGCTTACGAGCAGTACTTC
CASSLGLAAYEQYF
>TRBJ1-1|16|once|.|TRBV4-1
TGCGCCAGCAGCCAAGAAATGCCAGGGAAGGACACTGAAGCTTTCTTT
CASSQEMPGKDTEAFF
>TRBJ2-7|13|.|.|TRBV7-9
TGTGCCAGCAGCTCAGAAAGGACAGACGAGCAGTACTTC
CASSSERTDEQYF
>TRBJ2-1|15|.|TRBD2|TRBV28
TGTGCCAGCAGCCGGGGACTAGTTCTCTACAATGAGCAGTTCTTC
CASSRGLVLYNEQFF
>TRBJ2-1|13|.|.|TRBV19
TGTGCCAGTAGTTTGACCACGAGGAATGAGCAGTTCTTC
CASSLTTRNEQFF
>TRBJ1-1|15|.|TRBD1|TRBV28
TGTGCCAGCCCCCCCCCAGGGGGCCTGGACACTGAAGCTTTCTTT
CASPPPGGLDTEAFF
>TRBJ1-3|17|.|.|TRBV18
TGTGCCAGCTCACCACCGCCGGGTACCGAAGCAAGAAACACCATATATTTT
CASSPPPGTEARNTIYF
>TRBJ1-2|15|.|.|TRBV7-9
TGTGCCAGCAGCTCCGGAGTCGCGGGGATCGATGGCTACACCTTC
CASSSGVAGIDGYTF
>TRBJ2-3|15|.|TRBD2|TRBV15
TGTGCCACCAGCACCTTAGCGGGTAGCACAGATACGCAGTATTTT
CATSTLAGSTDTQYF
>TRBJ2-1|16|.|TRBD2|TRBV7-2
TGTGCCAGCAGCCCAATTAGCGGGAGTCTCTTTAATGAGCAGTTCTTC
CASSPISGSLFNEQFF
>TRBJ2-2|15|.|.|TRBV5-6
TGTGCCAGCAGCTTCGGCGAGGTGGCTCCCGGGGAGCTGTTTTTT
CASSFGEVAPGELFF
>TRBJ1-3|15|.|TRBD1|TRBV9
TGTGCCAGCAGCACCCGAACAGGGGCTGGAAACACCATATATTTT
CASSTRTGAGNTIYF
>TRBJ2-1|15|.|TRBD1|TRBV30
TGTGCCTGGCAATACTCGGGACAGGGGATAGATGAGCAGTTCTTC
CAWQYSGQGIDEQFF
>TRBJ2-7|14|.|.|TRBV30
TGTGCCTGGAGTGACGGGACAAGTCACCACGAGCAGTACTTC
CAWSDGTSHHEQYF